The 17 T cell receptor beta chains in this list originate from one sample, sequenced in a study of cytomegalovirus exposure and HLA in healthy donors. The PCR was carried out with 60 Vbeta primers and 13 Jbeta primers. Repertoires were generated with immunoSEQ multiplex PCR, while TCRdb's copy carries only in-frame clones and drops some. The sample has approximately 100,000 clones; over 65% are singletons. The sequenced material came from PBMCs. The receptors shown here come from a man aged 60-69 years in good health and CMV-seropositive.

This chain joins TRBV7-8 and TRBJ2-2; 16 nucleotides align to TRBD2. Trimming cost V 7 bases and J 4 bases; bases outside gene matches: 9. The CDR3 has 18 amino acids. CDR1 is SGHVS and CDR2 is FQNEAQ in the germline V gene. This CDR3 is CASTTPGLAGGLTGELFF. The CDR3 DNA sequence: TGTGCCAGCACCACCCCGGGACTAGCGGGGGGGCTCACCGGGGAGCTGTTTTTT.

In this sample, this clone turned up a few times. The genes are TRBV28 and TRBJ1-1; a possible D gene is TRBD1 (5 bases). The germline gives CDR1 MDHEN, CDR2 SYDVKM. This CDR3 is 13 amino acids long. Deletions cut 2 bases from V and 4 bases from J, with 8 bases between. CDR3 protein: CASSLVGGTEAFF. CDR3 bases: TGTGCCAGCAGTTTAGTGGGGGGCACTGAAGCTTTCTTT.

The V call is TRBV5-1, the J call TRBJ1-1; 7 bases fit TRBD1. CDR3 length: 14 amino acids. J lost 0 bases, V lost 4 bases, and 3 bases had no gene match. Germline-derived CDR1 and CDR2 are SGHRS and YFSETQ. The CDR3 loop reads CASSPTGVNTEAFF. CDR3 sequence (DNA): TGCGCCAGCAGCCCCACAGGGGTGAACACTGAAGCTTTCTTT.

This chain connects TRBV29-1 to TRBJ1-2; D gene unclear. The germline V gene has CDR1 SQVTM and CDR2 ANQGSEA. This CDR3 is built from 13 residues. V lost 2 bases to trimming and J lost 0 bases, with 7 bases between them. The CDR3: CSVEHYTNYGYTF. CDR3 sequence (DNA): TGCAGCGTTGAACACTATACTAACTATGGCTACACCTTC.

Here the CDR3 DNA reads TGCAGCGTCAAACCGGGACAGGGCTACGAGCAGTACTTC. Its translation is CSVKPGQGYEQYF. This chain joins TRBV29-1 and TRBJ2-7; 9 nucleotides agree with TRBD1. V lost 6 bases, J lost 3 bases, and 6 bases stayed unmatched. CDR1 and CDR2 (germline): SQVTM, ANQGSEA. The CDR3 is made up of 13 amino acids.

This clone has just one count. This rearrangement joins TRBV4-1 to TRBJ1-6; 9 bases line up with TRBD1. There are 15 residues in the CDR3. With V trimmed by 4 bases and J by 7 bases, 5 bases remained unmatched. Germline CDR1 and CDR2: MGHRA and YSYEKL. CDR3 DNA sequence: TGCGCCAGCAGCCGGCAACAGGGGGCGAATTCACCCCTCCACTTT. Its translation: CASSRQQGANSPLHF.

The DNA of the CDR3 is TGTGCCAGCATCCCTCTGACAGGGGGATGGAGGAAGGGCACTGAAGCTTTCTTT. This codes for CASIPLTGGWRKGTEAFF. This sequence joins TRBV28 and TRBJ1-1; 9 nucleotides align to TRBD1. This CDR3 is built from 18 residues. Germline CDR1 is MDHEN and CDR2 is SYDVKM. Losses at the gene ends were 7 bases for V and 4 bases for J; bases not matched to a gene: 19. The entire variable domain, with the rest obtained from reference TRBV28 and TRBJ1-1, is as follows: DVKVTQSSRYLVKRTGEKVFLECVQDMDHENMFWYRQDPGLGLRLIYFSYDVKMKEKGDIPEGYSVSREKKERFSLILESASTNQTSMYLCASIPLTGGWRKGTEAFFGQGTRLTVV.

This clone was seen once. The genes are TRBV5-4 and TRBJ2-7, with a weak D call TRBD1 (6 bases). CDR3 length equals 15 residues. V lost 1 base and J 0 bases, leaving 11 bases between the germline ends. Germline V gene lookup returns CDR1 SGHNT and CDR2 YYREEE (reference sequence). This CDR3 is CASSLITGTSYEQYF. The CDR3 DNA sequence: TGTGCCAGCAGCTTGATTACAGGGACCTCCTACGAGCAGTACTTC.

This clone turned up a few times. For the CDR3, the DNA is TGCGCCAGCAGCCTTTCGGGACAGCTTAATCAGCCCCAGCATTTT. Protein product: CASSLSGQLNQPQHF. The chain carries TRBV4-1 and TRBJ1-5; 7 nucleotides align to TRBD1. The CDR3 covers 15 residues. V shed 4 bases, J shed 4 bases, and the junction held 7 bases outside the gene matches. Germline CDR1 reads MGHRA; CDR2 reads YSYEKL.

The chain is built from TRBV7-6 and TRBJ2-3; tentative D call: TRBD1 (5 bases). V dropped 2 bases and J dropped 4 bases, with 16 bases sitting between them. The CDR3 has 16 residues. Germline values: CDR1 SGHVS, CDR2 FNYEAQ. CDR3 sequence: CASSLYAGQHADTQYF. CDR3 coding DNA: TGTGCCAGCAGCTTATACGCAGGGCAGCATGCAGATACGCAGTATTTT.

This chain uses TRBV27 with TRBJ1-5; D might be TRBD1 (5 bases). CDR3 length: 13 amino acids. Trimming pared 2 bases from V and 3 bases from J, leaving 5 bases between. CDR1 and CDR2 from the germline V gene are MNHEY and SMNVEV (reference sequence). CDR3 sequence reads: CASSLGHNQPQHF. The CDR3 DNA is TGTGCCAGCAGTTTAGGACACAATCAGCCCCAGCATTTT.

The CDR3 sequence: CAGSSQGAAYEQYF. The CDR3 DNA reads as TGTGCCGGATCTTCACAGGGGGCCGCCTACGAGCAGTACTTC. The chain uses TRBV2 and TRBJ2-7; 9 bases match TRBD1. The CDR3 consists of 14 residues. CDR1 SNHLY and CDR2 FYNNEI come from the germline V gene. The V segment lost 11 bases and the J segment 2 bases; nucleotides outside the gene matches: 10.

The V call is TRBV14, the J call TRBJ2-2; TRBD1 matches at 8 bases. V was pared by 0 bases and J by 6 bases, with 9 bases of the junction left unmatched. CDR3 length: 17 residues. CDR1 and CDR2 (germline): SGHDN, FVKESK. As DNA, the CDR3 is TGTGCCAGCAGCCAAGAGCCCAGGGGGCCGGTATCCGGGGAGCTGTTTTTT. Its protein is CASSQEPRGPVSGELFF.

V and J are TRBV4-1 and TRBJ2-3, with 8 bases lining up with TRBD1. The CDR3 covers 15 residues. The J segment lost 4 bases and the V segment lost 1 base, leaving 4 bases of the junction unmatched. The germline V gene encodes CDR1 MGHRA and CDR2 YSYEKL. The CDR3 spells CASSQAGQGPDTQYF. DNA of the CDR3: TGCGCCAGCAGCCAAGCCGGACAGGGACCAGATACGCAGTATTTT.

The chain recombines TRBV28 with TRBJ1-5; D is uncertain. The CDR3 has 13 residues. Germline V gene sequence: CDR1 MDHEN, CDR2 SYDVKM. The V and J ends lost 3 bases and 5 bases respectively, with 8 bases between them. The CDR3 sequence is CASSFPGDQPQHF. CDR3 nucleotide sequence: TGTGCCAGCAGTTTTCCCGGGGATCAGCCCCAGCATTTT.

The genes are TRBV30 and TRBJ2-5, with D perhaps TRBD1 (6 bases). The CDR3 extends over 15 amino acids. Trimming pared 3 bases from V and 4 bases from J, leaving 18 bases between. Germline V CDR1 and CDR2: GTSNPN, SVGIG (reference sequence). The CDR3 sequence: CAWSQGHQYRETQYF. The CDR3 coding sequence is TGTGCCTGGAGCCAGGGACACCAGTACCGAGAGACCCAGTACTTC. Full variable domain (remainder filled in from reference TRBV30 and TRBJ2-5): SQTIHQWPATLVQPVGSPLSLECTVEGTSNPNLYWYRQAAGRGLQLLFYSVGIGQISSEVPQNLSASRPQDRQFILSSKKLLLSDSGFYLCAWSQGHQYRETQYFGPGTRLLVL.

CDR3 sequence (DNA): TGTGCCTGGGGTGGACTGTCCTACGAGCAGTACTTC. This gives the protein CAWGGLSYEQYF. The chain couples TRBV30 to TRBJ2-7; D possibly corresponds to TRBD2 (5 bases). The germline gives CDR1 GTSNPN, CDR2 SVGIG (reference sequence). Deletions cut 5 bases from V and 1 base from J, with 9 bases between. The CDR3 sequence is 12 residues long.